This T cell receptor (beta chain) came from a study of graft-versus-host responses after intestinal transplantation. Study at large: Following induction with anti-thymocyte globulin, all recipients were given tacrolimus and steroids for three to four years.

Overall study results and limits: Marrow from the recipient contained GvH clones, some of which had appeared first in ileum or blood. HvG clone declines early post-transplant were associated with peak circulating GvH levels.

Irradiated, violet-dye-labeled stimulator cells, roughly 200,000 in number, were plated with roughly 200,000 CFSE-labeled responder cells. At the end of the reaction, proliferating CFSE-low CD3+CD4+ and CD3+CD8+ responders were sorted. Relative to its sample, this clone is medium-sized (0.01 to 0.1%). Trimming took 0 bases from V and 4 from J, leaving 7 bases between them. The CDR3 runs to 14 residues. CDR1 is SGHDN and CDR2 is FVKESK in the germline V gene. The protocol was immunoSEQ multiplex PCR, while the TCRdb copy is restricted to in-frame clones and leaves out a portion. The data hold 4,500 to 5,500 clones, with 25% to 35% observed a single time.

Sequences were derived from alloreactive CD8+ T cells from a mixed lymphocyte reaction culture, sampled before transplantation. Subset specified: CFSE-low proliferating T cells sorted from approximately 6-day pre-transplant mixed lymphocyte reaction (GvH or HvG direction). V usage is TRBV14 and J usage is TRBJ2-1; D not resolved. This TCR came from a human patient who was an organ donor for intestinal transplantation. CDR3 bases: TGTGCCAGCAGCCAAGATATGACTTACAATGAGCAGTTCTTC. Translating it yields CASSQDMTYNEQFF.